The T cell receptor beta chain under discussion was sequenced for a study of breast tumors, draining lymph nodes, adjacent tissues. Study-wide findings and caveats: Luminal-like breast cancer showed significantly higher tumor–nontumor repertoire similarity than basal-like. Tumor repertoires ranked between lymph nodes and nontumor tissue in diversity, with V and J gene preferences. Data only fit, rather than demonstrated, lymph node origin of most tumor T cells.

The lymph nodes were axillary draining lymph nodes from breast cancer patients. About this clonotype: Its cognate antigen is unknown.

TCRdb ran MiXCR on the multiplex PCR reads and lists one entry per CDR3 protein. The sample consists of about 300,000 distinct CDR3 sequences, more than 30% of them appearing once. The TCR was taken from a female donor with breast cancer. Some clones in this sample may be carry-over from other donors' samples. Sequenced input: axillary lymph node tissue.

This CDR3 is CASSLKGPYEQYF. CDR3 coding DNA: TGTGCCAGCAGTTTAAAGGGACCCTACGAGCAGTACTTC. V usage is TRBV27 and J usage is TRBJ2-7, with D tentatively TRBD1 or TRBD2 (5 bases each). The CDR3 has 13 amino acids. V was clipped by 2 bases and J by 2 bases, with 7 bases between them. CDR1 is MNHEY and CDR2 is SMNVEV in the germline V gene (reference sequence).